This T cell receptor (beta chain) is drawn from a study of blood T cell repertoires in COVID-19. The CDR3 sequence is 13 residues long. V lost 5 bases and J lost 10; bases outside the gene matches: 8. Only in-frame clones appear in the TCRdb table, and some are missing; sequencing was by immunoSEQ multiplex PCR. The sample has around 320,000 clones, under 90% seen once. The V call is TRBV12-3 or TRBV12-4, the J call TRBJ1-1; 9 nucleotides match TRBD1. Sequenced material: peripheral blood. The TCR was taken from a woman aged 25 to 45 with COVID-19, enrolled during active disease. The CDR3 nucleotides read TGTGCCAGCAGTGCCGGGACAGGGCACGGAGCTTTCTTT. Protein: CASSAGTGHGAFF.